The rows below give T cell receptor beta chains drawn from one sample of a study of T cells in Graves' hyperthyroidism and ophthalmopathy. One entry per CDR3 protein, called by TCRdb with MiXCR from the multiplex PCR reads. This table has 400,000 to 550,000 distinct CDR3 sequences, around 24% appearing once. The sample taken for sequencing was blood. The receptors were gathered from a woman aged 25 to 39 with Graves' ophthalmopathy. The CDR3 runs from the conserved cysteine through the conserved F or W. The D gene is left open where the match is weak. Only some rows state a clone size, as once, few, many or a class for expanded clones.

D gene: .; J gene: TRBJ1-1; V gene: TRBV4-3; clone size: many; CDR3 DNA: TGCGCCAGCAGCCCCTGGACAGAGAACACTGAAGCTTTCTTT; CDR3 protein: CASSPWTENTEAFF
D gene: .; J gene: TRBJ2-7; V gene: TRBV28; clone size: many; CDR3 DNA: TGTGCCAGCAGTTCAGGACAGCCACTCTACGAGCAGTACTTC; CDR3 protein: CASSSGQPLYEQYF
D gene: .; J gene: TRBJ1-1; V gene: TRBV15; clone size: few; CDR3 DNA: TGTGCCACCAGCAGAGGGGGGGGCGGTGAAGCTTTCTTT; CDR3 protein: CATSRGGGGEAFF
D gene: .; J gene: TRBJ1-1; V gene: TRBV15; clone size: .; CDR3 DNA: TGTGCCACCAGCAAAAGATCGTTGGGCACTGAAGCTTTCTTT; CDR3 protein: CATSKRSLGTEAFF
D gene: .; J gene: TRBJ1-2; V gene: TRBV12-3/TRBV12-4; clone size: .; CDR3 DNA: TGTGCCAGCAGCTTTGAAGGGATTGGTGGCTACACCTTC; CDR3 protein: CASSFEGIGGYTF
D gene: TRBD1; J gene: TRBJ1-1; V gene: TRBV7-2; clone size: many; CDR3 DNA: TGTGCCAGCAGCCCTGGGCGGACAGGGTTGGGCACTGAAGCTTTCTTT; CDR3 protein: CASSPGRTGLGTEAFF
D gene: .; J gene: TRBJ1-3; V gene: TRBV12-3/TRBV12-4; clone size: many; CDR3 DNA: TGTGCCAGCAGTTTGCATCGGGGAAGTGGAAACACCATATATTTT; CDR3 protein: CASSLHRGSGNTIYF
D gene: .; J gene: TRBJ1-2; V gene: TRBV3-1; clone size: .; CDR3 DNA: TGTGCCAGCAGCCAAGAGCAGGGCCCTCTCACCTTC; CDR3 protein: CASSQEQGPLTF
D gene: TRBD1; J gene: TRBJ1-2; V gene: TRBV2; clone size: many; CDR3 DNA: TGTGCCAGCAGTGAAGTCTTGGCAGGGGGCGCGGGCTACACCTTC; CDR3 protein: CASSEVLAGGAGYTF
D gene: .; J gene: TRBJ2-2; V gene: TRBV12-3/TRBV12-4; clone size: .; CDR3 DNA: TGTGCCAGCAGCCACTCAGCCGGGGAGCTGTTTTTT; CDR3 protein: CASSHSAGELFF
D gene: .; J gene: TRBJ1-2; V gene: TRBV20-1; clone size: many; CDR3 DNA: TGCAGTGCTAGGACCGCGGACACTAACTATGGCTACACCTTC; CDR3 protein: CSARTADTNYGYTF
D gene: TRBD1; J gene: TRBJ1-2; V gene: TRBV6-1; clone size: many; CDR3 DNA: TGTGCCAGCAGTACCTCCGGGACAGGGGGCTTCTATGGCTACACCTTC; CDR3 protein: CASSTSGTGGFYGYTF
D gene: .; J gene: TRBJ1-1; V gene: TRBV5-6; clone size: many; CDR3 DNA: TGTGCCAGCAGCTTGTTGGGCCAGGGCGACACTGAAGCTTTCTTT; CDR3 protein: CASSLLGQGDTEAFF
D gene: .; J gene: TRBJ1-1; V gene: TRBV2; clone size: .; CDR3 DNA: TGTGCCAGCCATTCCCCCGGTGGGCGCGGAGGGACTGAAGCTTTCTTT; CDR3 protein: CASHSPGGRGGTEAFF
D gene: .; J gene: TRBJ2-3; V gene: TRBV12-3/TRBV12-4; clone size: .; CDR3 DNA: TGTGCCAGCACCAGATCAGATACGCAGTATTTT; CDR3 protein: CASTRSDTQYF
D gene: TRBD1; J gene: TRBJ1-1; V gene: TRBV6-2/TRBV6-3; clone size: .; CDR3 DNA: TGTGCCAGCAGTTACGTTGCAGGTCAGGGGGTGAACACTGAAGCTTTCTTT; CDR3 protein: CASSYVAGQGVNTEAFF
D gene: .; J gene: TRBJ2-7; V gene: TRBV6-1; clone size: many; CDR3 DNA: TGTGCCAGCAGCCTACCCGTTGTCTGGGATCCCTACGAGCAGTACTTC; CDR3 protein: CASSLPVVWDPYEQYF
D gene: .; J gene: TRBJ2-2; V gene: TRBV6-1; clone size: many; CDR3 DNA: TGTGCCAGCACCACACCAGGCACTTCAACCGGGGAGCTGTTTTTT; CDR3 protein: CASTTPGTSTGELFF
D gene: .; J gene: TRBJ2-7; V gene: TRBV29-1; clone size: many; CDR3 DNA: TGCAGCGTTGAAGATTCGGAGAGGTACGAGCAGTACTTC; CDR3 protein: CSVEDSERYEQYF
D gene: .; J gene: TRBJ2-2; V gene: TRBV10-1; clone size: .; CDR3 DNA: TGCGCCAGCAGTGAGTCGAGAGGGGGGACCGGGGAGCTGTTTTTT; CDR3 protein: CASSESRGGTGELFF
D gene: .; J gene: TRBJ2-7; V gene: TRBV6-5; clone size: few; CDR3 DNA: TGTGCCAGCAGGCGTCCGGGGGACTACGAGCAGTACTTC; CDR3 protein: CASRRPGDYEQYF
D gene: .; J gene: TRBJ1-1; V gene: TRBV6-1; clone size: .; CDR3 DNA: TGTGCCAGCGGACTACCGGTGATCGCCACTGATGCTTTCTTT; CDR3 protein: CASGLPVIATDAFF
D gene: .; J gene: TRBJ1-2; V gene: TRBV6-1; clone size: many; CDR3 DNA: TGTGCCAGCATAAAGGGAATGGAAAACTATGGCTACACCTTC; CDR3 protein: CASIKGMENYGYTF
D gene: .; J gene: TRBJ2-1; V gene: TRBV6-1; clone size: .; CDR3 DNA: TGTGCCAGCAGGGGGGGGCCCAGTAGATTCTACGAGCAGTTCTTC; CDR3 protein: CASRGGPSRFYEQFF
D gene: .; J gene: TRBJ1-5; V gene: TRBV7-2; clone size: .; CDR3 DNA: TGTGCCAGCAGCTTAGTGGCAGTGACGGGTCAGCCCCAGCATTTT; CDR3 protein: CASSLVAVTGQPQHF
D gene: TRBD2; J gene: TRBJ2-5; V gene: TRBV27; clone size: many; CDR3 DNA: TGTGCCAGCAGCCCTACCGGGACTAGCGGGGGGCTGGAGACCCAGTACTTC; CDR3 protein: CASSPTGTSGGLETQYF
D gene: .; J gene: TRBJ2-7; V gene: TRBV18; clone size: .; CDR3 DNA: TGTGCCAGCTCACCAATCCACGAGCAGTACTTC; CDR3 protein: CASSPIHEQYF
D gene: .; J gene: TRBJ2-2; V gene: TRBV6-1; clone size: many; CDR3 DNA: TGTGCCAGCAGCGCGGGGCAGACGAACACCGGGGAGCTGTTTTTT; CDR3 protein: CASSAGQTNTGELFF
D gene: TRBD1; J gene: TRBJ1-5; V gene: TRBV6-5; clone size: few; CDR3 DNA: TGTGCCAGCAGCTACAACAGGGGCGGCAATCAGCCCCAGCATTTT; CDR3 protein: CASSYNRGGNQPQHF